This is a list of T cell receptor beta chains from one sample in a study of blood T cell repertoires in COVID-19. TCRdb's table, derived via immunoSEQ multiplex PCR, lists solely in-frame clones and lacks some. The data contain tens of thousands of clones, under 90% of them singletons. Sequencing was carried out using peripheral blood. These receptors were taken from a man aged 60-69 years with COVID-19, enrolled during active disease. Each CDR3 is given with its conserved first and last residue. The order of the fields is CDR3 DNA, CDR3 protein, V gene, clone size, J gene, D gene. The D gene is left open where the match is weak. The size field is filled for only some rows; it gives once, few, many or a size class.

cdr3_nt: TGTGCCAGCAGCCATAGGCGGAGCACAGATACGCAGTATTTT
cdr3_aa: CASSHRRSTDTQYF
v_call: TRBV3-1/TRBV3-2
clone_size: .
j_call: TRBJ2-3
d_call: .

cdr3_nt: TGTGCCAGCAGCCAGACAGGTCTTAATCAGCCCCAGCATTTT
cdr3_aa: CASSQTGLNQPQHF
v_call: TRBV5-6
clone_size: once
j_call: TRBJ1-5
d_call: .

cdr3_nt: TGTGCCAGCAGCTTAGCCAGTTTTGGGGGGACTAGCGGGAGAGGTTACGAGCAGTACTTC
cdr3_aa: CASSLASFGGTSGRGYEQYF
v_call: TRBV7-2
clone_size: .
j_call: TRBJ2-7
d_call: TRBD2

cdr3_nt: TGTGCCAGCAGTTTAAAGGGAGGGGATCGAGAAGCTTTCTTT
cdr3_aa: CASSLKGGDREAFF
v_call: TRBV27
clone_size: few
j_call: TRBJ1-1
d_call: .

cdr3_nt: TGCAGCGTTGACAGGGGGTACCCCTCTGGGGCCAACGTCCTGACTTTC
cdr3_aa: CSVDRGYPSGANVLTF
v_call: TRBV29-1
clone_size: .
j_call: TRBJ2-6
d_call: TRBD1

cdr3_nt: TGTGCCAGCGGGCCCAGGACAGGAGATAATTCACCCCTCCACTTT
cdr3_aa: CASGPRTGDNSPLHF
v_call: TRBV25-1
clone_size: .
j_call: TRBJ1-6
d_call: TRBD1

cdr3_nt: TGTGCCAGCAGCCAAGACTGGACAGGGGGTTCCTACGAGCAGTACTTC
cdr3_aa: CASSQDWTGGSYEQYF
v_call: TRBV14
clone_size: .
j_call: TRBJ2-7
d_call: TRBD1

cdr3_nt: TGTGCTAGCCGACCCGGGACACACACCGGGGAGCTGTTTTTT
cdr3_aa: CASRPGTHTGELFF
v_call: TRBV12-5
clone_size: .
j_call: TRBJ2-2
d_call: .

cdr3_nt: TGTGCCAGGGTTTTGGACACGAACACTGAAGCTTTCTTT
cdr3_aa: CARVLDTNTEAFF
v_call: TRBV2
clone_size: .
j_call: TRBJ1-1
d_call: .

cdr3_nt: TGTGCCAGCAGCTTAGAAGACAGGGGATTCTATGGCTACACCTTC
cdr3_aa: CASSLEDRGFYGYTF
v_call: TRBV11-2
clone_size: .
j_call: TRBJ1-2
d_call: TRBD1

cdr3_nt: TGCAGCGTCGACCCCCGACAGGGTGGAAATGAGCAGTTCTTC
cdr3_aa: CSVDPRQGGNEQFF
v_call: TRBV29-1
clone_size: .
j_call: TRBJ2-1
d_call: TRBD1

cdr3_nt: TGTGCCAGCAGCTTATCCAGCGGGAGCGAGCAGTACTTC
cdr3_aa: CASSLSSGSEQYF
v_call: TRBV7-3
clone_size: .
j_call: TRBJ2-7
d_call: TRBD2

cdr3_nt: TGTGCCAGCAGTCCACCTAGCGGGAGTGAGGGCACAGATACGCAGTATTTT
cdr3_aa: CASSPPSGSEGTDTQYF
v_call: TRBV28
clone_size: .
j_call: TRBJ2-3
d_call: TRBD2

cdr3_nt: TGTGCCAGCAGCGTAGACGTGGGAGGTTCACCCCTCCACTTT
cdr3_aa: CASSVDVGGSPLHF
v_call: TRBV9
clone_size: .
j_call: TRBJ1-6
d_call: .

cdr3_nt: TGTGCCAGCAGCAGGGTGGGAGCGTTGAACACTGAAGCTTTCTTT
cdr3_aa: CASSRVGALNTEAFF
v_call: TRBV11-2
clone_size: .
j_call: TRBJ1-1
d_call: .

cdr3_nt: TGTGCCAGCAGCGTAGTGGGAGGGCCCTACAATGAGCAGTTCTTC
cdr3_aa: CASSVVGGPYNEQFF
v_call: TRBV9
clone_size: .
j_call: TRBJ2-1
d_call: TRBD2

cdr3_nt: TGTGCCAGCAGTCGAGGGGGGGTAGAAGCTTTCTTT
cdr3_aa: CASSRGGVEAFF
v_call: TRBV7-9
clone_size: .
j_call: TRBJ1-1
d_call: .